Listed below are T cell receptor beta chains from one sample, sequenced in a study of blood T cell repertoires in COVID-19. Data came from immunoSEQ multiplex PCR; TCRdb stores just in-frame clones and leaves some out. The table includes around 270,000 clones, about 91% detected once. The sequencing sample was made of peripheral blood. The origin of the receptors is a person between 18 and 30 years old with COVID-19, enrolled during active disease. CDR3s leave out the opening cysteine and the closing phenylalanine or tryptophan. The order of the fields is V gene, clone size, CDR3 length, J gene, CDR3 protein. Some rows mark clone size as missing; the rest say once, few, many or name a class of expanded clone.

V: TRBV27
size: -
length: 15
J: TRBJ2-4
CDR3: ASSLSWSPGAKNIQY

V: TRBV7-9
size: -
length: 15
J: TRBJ1-6
CDR3: ASSLHRAHGGNSPLH

V: TRBV19
size: -
length: 17
J: TRBJ2-1
CDR3: ASSMGDRVFSGRRNEQF

V: TRBV2
size: -
length: 13
J: TRBJ2-7
CDR3: ASSESRVGSYEQY

V: TRBV4-1
size: -
length: 14
J: TRBJ2-2
CDR3: ASRSTGRAATGELF

V: TRBV29-1
size: -
length: 11
J: TRBJ2-2
CDR3: SVGSTGTGELF

V: TRBV27
size: -
length: 12
J: TRBJ2-7
CDR3: ASSPLRESARQY

V: TRBV24-1
size: -
length: 11
J: TRBJ2-7
CDR3: AIGGTAPYEQY

V: TRBV19
size: -
length: 12
J: TRBJ2-1
CDR3: ASSPRLSYNEQF

V: TRBV4-1
size: -
length: 15
J: TRBJ2-1
CDR3: ASSQGLLAGVYNEQF

V: TRBV9
size: -
length: 12
J: TRBJ1-2
CDR3: ASSVGQGAFGYT

V: TRBV10-3
size: -
length: 13
J: TRBJ2-7
CDR3: AITPGGGDSYEQY

V: TRBV13
size: -
length: 13
J: TRBJ2-7
CDR3: ASSSRTSGSAEQY

V: TRBV19
size: -
length: 9
J: TRBJ2-7
CDR3: ASSNLREQY

V: TRBV4-1
size: -
length: 16
J: TRBJ2-7
CDR3: ASSPRLAGGISSHEQY

V: TRBV5-1
size: once
length: 9
J: TRBJ2-7
CDR3: ASSLEYEQY

V: TRBV14
size: -
length: 14
J: TRBJ2-2
CDR3: ASSHGSGTFNGELF

V: TRBV28
size: -
length: 11
J: TRBJ2-1
CDR3: ASSRPGSNEQF

V: TRBV6-2/TRBV6-3
size: once
length: 11
J: TRBJ2-3
CDR3: ASSYRGRDTQY

V: TRBV6-2/TRBV6-3
size: -
length: 12
J: TRBJ2-7
CDR3: ASSYGAGVREQY

V: TRBV5-1
size: -
length: 14
J: TRBJ2-1
CDR3: ASSLALAGAGDEQF

V: TRBV29-1
size: -
length: 15
J: TRBJ2-1
CDR3: SATTGWASGSYNEQF

V: TRBV27
size: -
length: 14
J: TRBJ1-5
CDR3: ASSFTRGRMGQPQH

V: TRBV7-2
size: -
length: 15
J: TRBJ1-1
CDR3: ASSPTSTGMWSTEAF

V: TRBV5-1
size: few
length: 11
J: TRBJ2-7
CDR3: ASSPGTTYEQY

V: TRBV2
size: -
length: 13
J: TRBJ2-7
CDR3: ASSDRTTGLGEQY

V: TRBV6-5
size: -
length: 12
J: TRBJ2-3
CDR3: ASSSLGNRVTQY

V: TRBV2
size: -
length: 16
J: TRBJ2-2
CDR3: ASSEVELAGVPTGELF

V: TRBV28
size: -
length: 14
J: TRBJ1-2
CDR3: ASSFWSGGPNYGYT

V: TRBV4-2
size: -
length: 13
J: TRBJ2-7
CDR3: ASSQAGVYGYEQY

V: TRBV9
size: -
length: 12
J: TRBJ1-3
CDR3: ASSVAGSGNTIY